The 20 T cell receptor beta chains listed next were all sequenced from one sample in a study of T cell clones after liver transplantation. TCRdb's copy holds only in-frame clones and misses some; the assay was immunoSEQ multiplex PCR. There are some 110,000 clones in the sample; approximately 78% occur only once, and 0.8% to 1% lies in the top ten. The material was CD4+ T cells from blood, obtained before liver transplant. The receptors originated from a human donor who received a liver transplant.

This clone turned up a few times. The V gene is TRBV19, the J gene TRBJ2-2; D gene unclear. This CDR3 has 18 amino acids. CDR1 is LNHDA and CDR2 is SQIVND in the germline V gene (reference sequence). Trimming took off 5 bases at V and 1 base at J, with 20 bases between the two ends. The CDR3 coding sequence is TGTGCCAGTAGTGTCTCCAGGAACCCTTCCCGGAACACCGGGGAGCTGTTTTTT. This encodes CASSVSRNPSRNTGELFF.

This chain joins TRBV5-5 and TRBJ2-1; 8 bases map to TRBD1. The junction had 2 bases not matched to a gene; V was cut back by 0 bases and J by 3 bases. This CDR3 is 15 amino acids long. Germline CDR1 is SGHKS and CDR2 is YYEKEE (reference sequence). The CDR3 region is CASSLAGQGYNEQFF. CDR3 nucleotide sequence: TGTGCCAGCAGCTTGGCCGGACAGGGCTACAATGAGCAGTTCTTC.

The chain is built from TRBV6-5 and TRBJ2-5; no firm D call. The germline V and J ends were trimmed by 6 bases and 5 bases, with 13 bases remaining between them. Germline V gene sequence: CDR1 MNHEY, CDR2 SVGAGI. The CDR3 consists of 13 residues. The CDR3 DNA follows: TGTGCCAGCAGACAGCCTGGTGGTGAGACCCAGTACTTC. Translation: CASRQPGGETQYF.

The chain uses TRBV2 and TRBJ2-7; 7 bases match TRBD1. Germline V gives CDR1 SNHLY, CDR2 FYNNEI. V shed 4 bases and J 6 bases; nucleotides not matched to a gene: 9. The CDR3 covers 14 residues. This CDR3 is CASSGVRQGSEQYF. CDR3 coding DNA: TGTGCCAGCAGTGGGGTGAGACAGGGAAGCGAGCAGTACTTC.

V and J are TRBV18 and TRBJ2-2; no firm D call. The CDR3 length is 14 residues. The germline V gene encodes CDR1 KGHSH and CDR2 LQKENI. Trimming pared 2 bases from V and 1 base from J, leaving 5 bases between. CDR3 residues: CASSPFRNTGELFF. The CDR3 DNA reads as TGTGCCAGCTCACCATTCCGGAACACCGGGGAGCTGTTTTTT.

This sequence joins TRBV6-1 and TRBJ1-5; no definite D call. V dropped 1 base and J dropped 4 bases, with 5 bases sitting between them. Germline V gene data show CDR1 as MNHNS and CDR2 as SASEGT. There are 13 residues in the CDR3. This chain's CDR3 is CASSEVLNQPQHF. CDR3 nucleotides: TGTGCCAGCAGTGAAGTGTTAAATCAGCCCCAGCATTTT.

This clone was seen only a few times. The CDR3 here is CASSSSGRQGSSPLHF. CDR3 DNA: TGTGCCAGCAGTTCCAGCGGCCGACAAGGGTCTTCACCCCTCCACTTT. This chain links TRBV14 with TRBJ1-6, with D uncertain. Trimming took 6 bases from V and 9 from J, leaving 21 bases between them. The CDR3 loop spans 16 amino acids. From germline, CDR1 is SGHDN and CDR2 FVKESK.

V gene TRBV27 combines with J gene TRBJ2-1, with D perhaps TRBD2 (6 bases). With 2 bases removed from V and 5 bases from J, the gap between germline ends came to 19 bases. CDR3 length: 17 amino acids. Looked up from germline, CDR1 is MNHEY and CDR2 is SMNVEV (reference sequence). The CDR3 here is CASSLRRERSHHNEQFF. CDR3 DNA: TGTGCCAGCAGTTTACGACGGGAGCGCTCACACCACAATGAGCAGTTCTTC.

For the CDR3, the DNA is TGCGCCAGCACGTTAGCGGGAATAGTAGATACGCAGTATTTT. This encodes CASTLAGIVDTQYF. V usage is TRBV5-1 and J usage is TRBJ2-3, with 8 bases matching TRBD2. The length of the CDR3 is 14 residues. The germline CDR1 and CDR2 sequences are SGHRS and YFSETQ. J lost 5 bases, V lost 6 bases, and 8 bases had no gene match.

This clone was counted ten times or more. Other DNA sequences in this sample translate to the same CDR3. This chain connects TRBV7-3 to TRBJ1-5; no definite D call. This CDR3 spans 13 amino acids. V shed 1 base and J shed 3 bases, with 4 bases lying between them. Germline CDR1 SGHTA, CDR2 FQGTGA. The chain's CDR3 is CASSLNANQPQHF. CDR3 DNA: TGTGCCAGCAGCTTAAACGCCAATCAGCCCCAGCATTTT.

The genes are TRBV19 and TRBJ2-4; tentative D call: TRBD2 (7 bases). The CDR3 is 16 amino acids. Germline V CDR1 and CDR2: LNHDA, SQIVND (reference sequence). Trimming stripped 8 bases from V and 2 bases from J, with 19 bases between. The CDR3 region has the DNA TGTGCCAGTTCCTCACCGGGGGGCGCGACCAAAAACATTCAGTACTTC. It is translated as CASSSPGGATKNIQYF.

This clone was seen a few times. The rearrangement links TRBV23-1 to TRBJ1-2, with D unclear. TRBV23-1 is identified as an open reading frame with a role that is uncertain. The CDR3 extends over 10 amino acids. Trimming stripped 4 bases from V and 12 bases from J, with 9 bases between. The CDR3: CASSRRLHTF. Here the CDR3 DNA reads TGCGCCAGCAGTCGAAGGCTACACACCTTC.

The chain couples TRBV7-6 to TRBJ2-5; the D is unclear. Germline V CDR1 and CDR2: SGHVS, FNYEAQ. V was pared by 1 base and J by 9 bases, with 9 bases between. CDR3 length: 12 amino acids. The CDR3 coding sequence is TGTGCCAGCAGCTTAGGATCGACGGCCCAGTACTTC. As protein: CASSLGSTAQYF.

V and J are TRBV18 and TRBJ2-3; TRBD2 matches at 7 bases. Germline V gives CDR1 KGHSH, CDR2 LQKENI. CDR3 length equals 13 residues. Trimming at V came to 6 bases and at J to 8 bases, leaving 8 bases not matched to a gene. The CDR3 spells CASSREGVATQYF. The CDR3 nucleotides are TGTGCCAGCTCCAGGGAGGGAGTTGCTACGCAGTATTTT.

A single count supports this clone. The J gene is TRBJ2-1, the V gene TRBV29-1, with D perhaps TRBD1 or TRBD2 (5 bases each). Germline CDR1 SQVTM, CDR2 ANQGSEA. V lost 2 bases to trimming and J lost 15 bases, with 17 bases between them. CDR3 length: 12 residues. CDR3 in DNA: TGCAGCGTTGAAACGGGGACCGCAGTTCTGTTCTTC. Protein product: CSVETGTAVLFF.

To note about this clone: This sample also contains other DNA sequences that code for the same CDR3. The chain has TRBV19 and TRBJ2-1; D not certain. Per germline, CDR1 LNHDA and CDR2 SQIVND (reference sequence). V lost 3 bases and J lost 5, with 5 bases in between. CDR3 size: 12 residues. The DNA of the CDR3 is TGTGCCAGTAGTATTGGTGACAATGAGCAGTTCTTC. Translation: CASSIGDNEQFF.

This clone has only one observation. CDR3 sequence (DNA): TGTGCCAGCAGCCCGCGACAGGTTTCAGGAAACACCATATATTTT. It encodes CASSPRQVSGNTIYF. The genes are TRBV11-2 and TRBJ1-3, with D maybe TRBD1 (6 bases). From germline, CDR1 is SGHAT and CDR2 FQNNGV. The V gene lost 5 bases and the J gene lost 4 bases, with 15 bases spanning the gap. The CDR3 extends over 15 amino acids.

The V call is TRBV5-1, the J call TRBJ1-2; possibly TRBD1 for D (6 bases). This CDR3 is 15 amino acids long. Germline V lookup: CDR1 SGHRS, CDR2 YFSETQ. Deletions cut 5 bases from V and 0 bases from J, with 14 bases between. DNA of the CDR3: TGCGCCAGCAGTCAACAGGGAACCTCTAACTATGGCTACACCTTC. Translating gives CASSQQGTSNYGYTF.

This rearrangement joins TRBV28 to TRBJ1-5; unclear D gene. Germline-derived CDR1 and CDR2 are MDHEN and SYDVKM. The CDR3 runs 16 residues. V gave up 5 bases and J gave up 4 bases, with 18 bases separating them. The CDR3 bases are TGTGCCAGCAGTCGCCCGGTGGACCGGTGGAATCAGCCCCAGCATTTT. Amino acid sequence: CASSRPVDRWNQPQHF.

The chain combines TRBV6-1 with TRBJ2-3; tentative D call: TRBD2 (7 bases). V shed 9 bases and J shed 2 bases, with 18 bases lying between them. The CDR3 loop spans 15 amino acids. Germline V gives CDR1 MNHNS, CDR2 SASEGT. The CDR3 is CASWWGGSSTDTQYF. The CDR3 nucleotides read TGTGCCAGTTGGTGGGGGGGCTCATCCACAGATACGCAGTATTTT.